Shown below are 28 T cell receptor beta chains from a single sample sequenced in a study of blood T cell repertoires in COVID-19. Assay used: immunoSEQ multiplex PCR; TCRdb lists only in-frame clones, some missing. The sample holds roughly 120,000 clones, roughly three quarters seen once. The sequencing input was peripheral blood. These receptors all stem from a human donor in a cohort sampled during active COVID-19.

V and J are TRBV28 and TRBJ1-2, with a possible D match to TRBD1 (5 bases). Germline CDR1 is MDHEN and CDR2 is SYDVKM. V was trimmed by 11 bases and J by 5 bases, leaving 12 bases between them. The CDR3 runs to 11 residues. This CDR3 reads CAGGTVYGYTF. CDR3 coding DNA: TGTGCCGGAGGGACGGTTTATGGCTACACCTTC.

The chain links TRBV20-1 to TRBJ1-2; D ambiguous. CDR1 is DFQATT, CDR2 SNEGSKA, per germline (reference sequence). V lost 3 bases to trimming and J lost 8 bases, with 13 bases between them. The CDR3 runs to 12 residues. For the CDR3, the DNA is TGCAGTGCTAGTGATGGACTTGAGGGCTACACCTTC. Encoded protein: CSASDGLEGYTF.

There are a few counts of this clone. V and J are TRBV6-2 or TRBV6-3 and TRBJ1-5; no reliable D call. The V end lost 3 bases, the J end lost 0 bases, and 15 bases lay between the germline ends. Germline lookup yields CDR1 MNHEY and CDR2 SVGEGT. This CDR3 contains 17 residues. CDR3 nucleotides: TGTGCCAGCAGTTATGCCCACGGGGTTGGTAGCAATCAGCCCCAGCATTTT. This encodes CASSYAHGVGSNQPQHF.

V and J are TRBV6-5 and TRBJ1-5, with 10 bases aligning to TRBD1. CDR3 length equals 15 residues. Germline loops: CDR1 MNHEY, CDR2 SVGAGI. J lost 5 bases, V lost 7 bases, and 8 bases had no gene match. The CDR3 coding sequence is TGTGCCAGCAAAGCCGGGACAGGGGTTTATCAGCCCCAGCATTTT. Its translation is CASKAGTGVYQPQHF.

The chain recombines TRBV11-3 with TRBJ2-2, with TRBD2 as a possible D gene (5 bases). Trimming took 1 base from V and 8 from J, leaving 5 bases between them. The CDR3 contains 12 residues. Germline V gene data show CDR1 as SGHNT and CDR2 as YENEEA. CDR3 residues: CASSLGTGELFF. CDR3 coding DNA: TGTGCCAGCAGCTTAGGGACTGGGGAGCTGTTTTTT.

In its sample, this clone was seen a few times. The chain employs TRBV6-4 and TRBJ1-6; perhaps TRBD1 as D (5 bases). The ends were cut back, 4 bases at V and 5 bases at J, with 9 bases in the middle. Germline lookup yields CDR1 MRHNA and CDR2 SNTAGT. CDR3 size: 14 residues. The CDR3 sequence is CASSVGVDNSPLHF. The CDR3, as DNA: TGTGCCAGCAGTGTAGGGGTAGATAATTCACCCCTCCACTTT.

This clone was seen only a few times. The chain couples TRBV19 to TRBJ2-1; the match to TRBD2 covers 14 bases. V trimming: 5 bases; J trimming: 9 bases; junction bases outside the gene matches: 9. CDR1 and CDR2 from the germline V gene are LNHDA and SQIVND (reference sequence). This CDR3 is 16 amino acids long. The DNA for the CDR3 is TGTGCCAGTAGTCCCTACTCCGGGACTAGCGGGAGTGAGCAGTTCTTC. Its translation is CASSPYSGTSGSEQFF.

The chain uses TRBV27 and TRBJ2-7; 7 nucleotides agree with TRBD2. V gave up 5 bases and J gave up 3 bases; unmatched junction bases: 7. This CDR3 contains 14 residues. Germline-derived CDR1 and CDR2 are MNHEY and SMNVEV (reference sequence). CDR3 nucleotides: TGTGCCAGCAGTAAAGGGACTATAGACTACGAGCAGTACTTC. This encodes CASSKGTIDYEQYF.

Turning to this clone: Sequence at one end of the junction differs from germline and may be a read error. The chain carries TRBV24-1 and TRBJ1-4, with D perhaps matching TRBD1 (6 bases). The CDR3 has 15 amino acids. In germline, CDR1 is KGHDR, CDR2 SFDVKD. In DNA, the CDR3 is TGTGCCACCAGTGATTCTCTTGACAGGCTGAAGGATTGGATTTTT. Translated: CATSDSLDRLKDWIF.

The genes are TRBV29-1 and TRBJ2-7; the match to TRBD1 covers 11 bases. Trimming removed 3 bases from V and 6 bases from J; junction bases left unmatched: 7. The CDR3 has 14 amino acids. Germline CDR1 is SQVTM and CDR2 is ANQGSEA. The CDR3 protein is CSVDWEGQGGEQYF. For the CDR3, the DNA is TGCAGCGTTGACTGGGAGGGACAGGGGGGCGAGCAGTACTTC.

The rearrangement uses TRBV4-1 and TRBJ2-1, with no clear D. The germline V gene has CDR1 MGHRA and CDR2 YSYEKL. Trimming left V 8 bases short and J 10 bases short, with 18 bases between. The CDR3 runs to 13 residues. The CDR3 protein is CASGPAGTIEQFF. CDR3 nucleotides: TGCGCCAGCGGCCCCGCAGGAACAATCGAGCAGTTCTTC.

The chain is built from TRBV30 and TRBJ1-5; 10 nucleotides align to TRBD1. Germline values: CDR1 GTSNPN, CDR2 SVGIG (reference sequence). V shed 1 base, J shed 2 bases, and the junction held 11 bases outside the gene matches. This CDR3 has 18 amino acids. CDR3 region: CAWSDWGWTGGGNQPQHF. CDR3 nucleotides: TGTGCCTGGAGTGACTGGGGGTGGACAGGGGGAGGCAATCAGCCCCAGCATTTT. The full variable domain, in which reference TRBV30 and TRBJ1-5 provide the parts outside the CDR3, is SQTIHQWPATLVQPVGSPLSLECTVEGTSNPNLYWYRQAAGRGLQLLFYSVGIGQISSEVPQNLSASRPQDRQFILSSKKLLLSDSGFYLCAWSDWGWTGGGNQPQHFGDGTRLSIL.

The V call is TRBV7-9, the J call TRBJ2-7; 9 bases map to TRBD2. Germline assignment: CDR1 SEHNR and CDR2 FQNEAQ (reference sequence). There are 16 residues in the CDR3. V was pared by 5 bases and J by 2 bases, with 10 bases of the junction left unmatched. CDR3 nucleotides: TGTGCCAGCAGCCCGATTAGCGGGAGCTCCCCCTACGAGCAGTACTTC. It translates to CASSPISGSSPYEQYF.

The CDR3 spells CASSLGPGDTEAFF. The CDR3 DNA sequence: TGCGCCAGCAGCTTGGGGCCGGGGGACACTGAAGCTTTCTTT. The rearrangement links TRBV5-1 to TRBJ1-1; possible D gene TRBD1, 5 bases. Germline loops: CDR1 SGHRS, CDR2 YFSETQ. V was clipped by 0 bases and J by 3 bases, with 9 bases between them. The CDR3 sequence is 14 residues long.

The chain recombines TRBV19 with TRBJ1-3; 7 nucleotides line up with TRBD1. The germline V gene has CDR1 LNHDA and CDR2 SQIVND (reference sequence). V shed 10 bases, J shed 2 bases, and the junction held 11 bases outside the gene matches. The CDR3 is made up of 15 amino acids. CDR3 amino acids: CATQHQDRAGNTIYF. In DNA, the CDR3 is TGTGCCACACAACACCAAGACAGGGCTGGAAACACCATATATTTT. The full variable domain, with the rest looked up from reference TRBV19 and TRBJ1-3, is DGGITQSPKYLFRKEGQNVTLSCEQNLNHDAMYWYRQDPGQGLRLIYYSQIVNDFQKGDIAEGYSVSREKKESFPLTVTSAQKNPTAFYLCATQHQDRAGNTIYFGEGSWLTVV.

CDR3 sequence: CASSVGTSGWNTGELFF. As DNA, the CDR3 is TGTGCCAGCAGCGTCGGGACTAGCGGGTGGAACACCGGGGAGCTGTTTTTT. The V and J genes are TRBV9 and TRBJ2-2, with TRBD2 matching over 12 bases. CDR1 and CDR2 (germline): SGDLS, YYNGEE. The junction had 3 bases not matched to a gene; V was cut back by 2 bases and J by 1 base. This CDR3 is 17 amino acids long.

This chain connects TRBV5-5 to TRBJ2-7; 10 nucleotides agree with TRBD1. CDR3 length equals 15 residues. Unmatched junction bases numbered 5, after V lost 2 bases and J lost 3 bases. The V gene's germline CDR1 is SGHKS and CDR2 YYEKEE (reference sequence). This chain's CDR3 is CASSFSGQGLYEQYF. The CDR3 nucleotides are TGTGCCAGCAGCTTTTCGGGACAGGGGCTCTACGAGCAGTACTTC.

This clone was observed a single time. The V call is TRBV12-3 or TRBV12-4, the J call TRBJ2-7; D is possibly TRBD2 (6 bases). The ends were cut back, 6 bases at V and 0 bases at J, with 9 bases in the middle. The CDR3 consists of 13 residues. Written as DNA, the CDR3 is TGTGCCAGCAGGTCGGGACTCTCCTACGAGCAGTACTTC. It specifies CASRSGLSYEQYF.

The chain is built from TRBV13 and TRBJ1-2; tentative D call: TRBD1 (5 bases). The CDR3 runs 15 residues. The germline gives CDR1 PRHDT, CDR2 FYEKMQ (reference sequence). V shed 1 base and J shed 4 bases, with 13 bases lying between them. The CDR3: CASSLARGLSYGYTF. DNA of the CDR3: TGTGCCAGCAGCTTAGCGCGGGGACTCAGCTATGGCTACACCTTC.

The rearrangement uses TRBV9 and TRBJ2-7, with unresolved D. Germline CDR1 is SGDLS and CDR2 is YYNGEE. The CDR3 length is 16 residues. V was clipped by 1 base and J by 2 bases, with 16 bases between them. CDR3 sequence reads: CASSVSGSTGPYEQYF. In DNA, the CDR3 is TGTGCCAGCAGCGTATCTGGGTCTACGGGTCCCTACGAGCAGTACTTC.

The chain has TRBV11-2 and TRBJ2-7; 10 nucleotides line up with TRBD1. CDR1 is SGHAT and CDR2 is FQNNGV in the germline V gene. This CDR3 comprises 17 residues. The J segment lost 5 bases and the V segment lost 5 bases, leaving 15 bases of the junction unmatched. CDR3 DNA: TGTGCCAGCAGCCCGCGGCCCGGGACAGGGGAGGGGGACGAGCAGTACTTC. It yields the protein CASSPRPGTGEGDEQYF.

The chain couples TRBV10-3 to TRBJ1-2; D may be TRBD1 (6 bases). The V and J ends lost 7 bases and 2 bases respectively, with 11 bases between them. The V gene's germline CDR1 is ENHRY and CDR2 SYGVKD. The CDR3 length is 13 residues. Here the CDR3 reads CAITQGPNYGYTF. As DNA, the CDR3 is TGTGCCATCACCCAGGGGCCGAACTATGGCTACACCTTC.

This chain links TRBV5-4 with TRBJ1-2, with TRBD1 matching 8 bases. The J segment lost 7 bases and the V segment lost 5 bases, leaving 7 bases of the junction unmatched. Per the germline V gene, CDR1 is SGHNT and CDR2 is YYREEE (reference sequence). The CDR3 has 13 residues. The CDR3 DNA reads as TGTGCCAGCAGGTCTCAGGGGGCAGGTGGCTACACCTTC. The encoded protein is CASRSQGAGGYTF. Full variable domain (outside the CDR3, taken from reference TRBV5-4 and TRBJ1-2): ETGVTQSPTHLIKTRGQQVTLRCSSQSGHNTVSWYQQALGQGPQFIFQYYREEENGRGNFPPRFSGLQFPNYSSELNVNALELDDSALYLCASRSQGAGGYTFGSGTRLTVV.

The chain recombines TRBV29-1 with TRBJ1-2; 11 bases match TRBD1. The CDR3 sequence is 14 residues long. V dropped 0 bases and J dropped 5; count of bases not matched to a gene: 2. Germline-derived CDR1 and CDR2 are SQVTM and ANQGSEA. Here the CDR3 DNA reads TGCAGCGTTGAAGAAGGGACAGGGGGATATGGCTACACCTTC. This encodes CSVEEGTGGYGYTF.

V is TRBV7-8 and J is TRBJ1-2, with D possibly TRBD1 on 5 matching bases. Germline values: CDR1 SGHVS, CDR2 FQNEAQ. With 5 bases removed from V and 5 bases from J, the gap between germline ends came to 15 bases. The CDR3 sequence is 14 residues long. As DNA, the CDR3 is TGTGCCAGCAGCAACCGGGGGAGTGGGTATGGCTACACCTTC. This gives the protein CASSNRGSGYGYTF.

The J gene is TRBJ2-7, the V gene TRBV6-5, with a weak D call TRBD1 (5 bases). The CDR3 covers 14 residues. V shed 0 bases and J shed 1 base, with 7 bases lying between them. Germline CDR1 MNHEY, CDR2 SVGAGI. DNA of the CDR3: TGTGCCAGCAGTTACTCTTCAGGGTCCTACGAGCAGTACTTC. Its protein is CASSYSSGSYEQYF.

This chain uses TRBV19 with TRBJ1-1; D possibly corresponds to TRBD1 (6 bases). V lost 6 bases, J lost 7 bases, and 18 bases lay in between. This CDR3 is 14 amino acids long. Germline CDR1 and CDR2: LNHDA and SQIVND (reference sequence). CDR3 DNA: TGTGCCAGTAGCCGGGGGGGCCTTGGATTTGAAGCTTTCTTT. This gives the protein CASSRGGLGFEAFF. Full variable domain (rest looked up from reference TRBV19 and TRBJ1-1): DGGITQSPKYLFRKEGQNVTLSCEQNLNHDAMYWYRQDPGQGLRLIYYSQIVNDFQKGDIAEGYSVSREKKESFPLTVTSAQKNPTAFYLCASSRGGLGFEAFFGQGTRLTVV.

The chain has TRBV11-2 and TRBJ2-2; D is possibly TRBD2 (6 bases). Germline values: CDR1 SGHAT, CDR2 FQNNGV. Trimming shortened V by 1 base and J by 7 bases, and 22 bases separated the two germline ends. This CDR3 has 18 amino acids. The CDR3, as DNA: TGTGCCAGCAGCTTAGTACCCCCGGCGCGGGGTGGAGTCGGGGAGCTGTTTTTT. Its protein product is CASSLVPPARGGVGELFF.